This paragraph reports one T cell receptor (beta chain). Antigen unknown. TCRdb re-analysed the 5' RACE reads in MiXCR, keeping a single row per CDR3 protein. The repertoire holds around 450,000 distinct CDR3 sequences, 20% seen once, with 8.4% in the top ten. The data belong to a study of T-cell memory formation after mild COVID-19. In the study overall: Largely, TCR clusters stayed within a single donor.

Study-level results: Second-wave clones peaking on day 37 lacked confirmed SARS-CoV-2 specificity. Cross-reactive memory apparently joined, as some responding clones appeared in pre-infection memory. A balance of CD4 and CD8 characterized clones contracting day 15 to 85, whereas later expanders leaned CD4+.

This CDR3 is 15 amino acids long. V lost 5 bases, J lost 4 bases, and 17 bases lay in between. The germline CDR1 and CDR2 sequences are KGHDR and SFDVKD. The source is an adult woman who had mild COVID-19 (a few samples of this study predate the infection). Cell type and time point are not known. Specimen: PBMCs or a T cell subset sorted from them (not recorded which). The V and J genes are TRBV24-1 and TRBJ2-7, with D perhaps TRBD2 (5 bases). The CDR3 DNA reads TGTGCCACCAGTGTTGGGTATGCGGGTCAGTACGAGCAGTACTTC. Its protein product is CATSVGYAGQYEQYF.